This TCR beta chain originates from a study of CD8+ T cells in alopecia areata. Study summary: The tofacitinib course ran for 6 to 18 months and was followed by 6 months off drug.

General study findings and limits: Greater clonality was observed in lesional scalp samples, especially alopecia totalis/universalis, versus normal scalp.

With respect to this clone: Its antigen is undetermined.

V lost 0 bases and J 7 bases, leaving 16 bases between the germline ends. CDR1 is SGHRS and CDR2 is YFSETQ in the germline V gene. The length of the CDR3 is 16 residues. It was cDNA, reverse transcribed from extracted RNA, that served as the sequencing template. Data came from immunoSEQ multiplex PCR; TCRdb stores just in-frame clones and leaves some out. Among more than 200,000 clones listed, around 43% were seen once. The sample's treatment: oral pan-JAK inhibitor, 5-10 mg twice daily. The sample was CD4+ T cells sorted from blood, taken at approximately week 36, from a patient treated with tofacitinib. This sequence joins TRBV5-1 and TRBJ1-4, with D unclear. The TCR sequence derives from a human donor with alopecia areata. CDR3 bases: TGCGCCAGCAGCTTGGGCCACGGGGTGTCGGGTGAAAAACTGTTTTTT. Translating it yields CASSLGHGVSGEKLFF.